The 18 T cell receptor beta chains presented below share a single source sample, sequenced in a study of CD8 T cells in ankylosing spondylitis (dated by TCRdb to 2017 to 2019). Libraries were built with 5' RACE. Sequencer: Illumina HiSeq 2500. TCRdb redid the processing of the public reads, applying fastp at Q25 and MiXCR, and retained in-frame beta chains. Entries that share a CDR3 protein sequence are merged under the most common genes and DNA. This sample lists 500,000 or so distinct CDR3 sequences; approximately 5.3% were detected once. 3% to 4.5% of the sample comes from the top ten. Overall study outcomes, separate from this receptor: A TCR beta motif of about 8 highly homologous amino acid variants appeared characteristic of blood from ankylosing spondylitis patients.

Antigens of these TCRs are unknown. The sequencing sample was made of blood, either unsorted or a sorted T cell fraction (not recorded which). These receptor sequences come from a male donor with ankylosing spondylitis.

This clonotype was counted at least ten times. The chain carries TRBV7-3 and TRBJ1-5, with D possibly TRBD1 on 6 matching bases. This CDR3 is 15 amino acids long. Trimming cost V 2 bases and J 4 bases, with 12 bases left between them. Germline lookup yields CDR1 SGHTA and CDR2 FQGTGA. The CDR3 nucleotides read TGTGCCAGCAGCTTATACGGGGGCATAAATCAGCCCCAGCATTTT. This gives the protein CASSLYGGINQPQHF.

This clonotype was seen ten or more times. J is TRBJ1-2 and V is TRBV28; a weak D match, TRBD1 (5 bases). This CDR3 spans 12 amino acids. The germline CDR1 and CDR2 sequences are MDHEN and SYDVKM. The V end was cut by 5 bases, the J end by 7 bases, with 11 bases between. The CDR3: CASSEGETGYTF. The CDR3 nucleotides read TGTGCCAGCAGTGAAGGGGAGACTGGCTACACCTTC.

Comments on this clonotype: The conserved phenylalanine or tryptophan normally closing the CDR3 is absent here, so this likely arose from a read error. The V gene is TRBV7-9, the J gene TRBJ2-7, with D possibly matching TRBD1 (6 bases). The V end lost 5 bases, the J end lost 4 bases, and 9 bases lay between the germline ends. This CDR3 comprises 12 residues. Germline CDR1 is SEHNR and CDR2 is FQNEAQ (reference sequence). The CDR3 DNA follows: TGTGCCAGCAGCGAGCAGGGGTACGAGCAGTACCTC. Its translation: CASSEQGYEQYL.

The chain links TRBV6-1 to TRBJ2-5; TRBD2 agrees at 13 bases. The CDR3 length is 19 residues. V dropped 5 bases and J dropped 0; count of bases not matched to a gene: 12. Per the germline V gene, CDR1 is MNHNS and CDR2 is SASEGT. The CDR3 reads CASSPQSLGLAGDQETQYF. CDR3 bases: TGTGCCAGCAGTCCCCAATCATTAGGACTAGCGGGGGACCAAGAGACCCAGTACTTC.

This clonotype was detected many times. J is TRBJ1-4 and V is TRBV6-6, with D possibly TRBD1 on 6 matching bases. Trimming left V 2 bases short and J 8 bases short, with 9 bases between. In germline, CDR1 is MNHNY, CDR2 SVGAGI (reference sequence). CDR3 length: 13 residues. CDR3 sequence (DNA): TGTGCCAGCAGTTACAGGGGGGAAGAAAAACTGTTTTTT. This encodes CASSYRGEEKLFF.

This clonotype was recorded many times. The chain carries TRBV19 and TRBJ2-2, with D hard to call. The V and J ends lost 0 bases and 1 base respectively, with 12 bases between them. This CDR3 is 17 amino acids long. The V gene's germline CDR1 is LNHDA and CDR2 SQIVND (reference sequence). This CDR3 is CASSIEAHTVNTGELFF. CDR3 DNA sequence: TGTGCCAGTAGTATAGAGGCACACACAGTGAACACCGGGGAGCTGTTTTTT.

This clonotype has at least ten counts. The chain links TRBV5-6 to TRBJ1-2; no firm D call. V lost 0 bases, J lost 2 bases, and 11 bases lay in between. Looked up from germline, CDR1 is SGHDT and CDR2 is YYEEEE. This CDR3 contains 15 residues. CDR3 sequence: CASSLVGSGNYGYTF. The CDR3 DNA reads TGTGCCAGCAGCTTGGTGGGGTCGGGGAACTATGGCTACACCTTC.

This clonotype was seen repeatedly, ten times or more. V is TRBV5-1 and J is TRBJ1-2; D gene ambiguous. CDR3 length: 12 amino acids. Germline V gene lookup returns CDR1 SGHRS and CDR2 YFSETQ. Trimming took 0 bases from V and 8 from J, leaving 8 bases between them. The CDR3 sequence is CASSLDSSGYTF. The CDR3 DNA reads TGCGCCAGCAGCTTGGATTCCTCAGGCTACACCTTC.

At least ten counts were recorded for this clonotype. The chain employs TRBV20-1 and TRBJ2-1; D perhaps matches TRBD2 (5 bases). This CDR3 is built from 13 residues. Germline CDR1 DFQATT, CDR2 SNEGSKA (reference sequence). V was pared by 3 bases and J by 8 bases, with 14 bases between. The CDR3 DNA sequence: TGCAGTGCTAGTGCAGCGAGGGCCGATGAGCAGTTCTTC. This translates into CSASAARADEQFF.

This clonotype was seen a few times. The chain combines TRBV5-1 with TRBJ1-4, with a tentative D call TRBD1 (6 bases). Trimming stripped 7 bases from V and 7 bases from J, with 17 bases between. The CDR3 length is 14 residues. Germline V gene sequence: CDR1 SGHRS, CDR2 YFSETQ. Here the CDR3 DNA reads TGCGCCAGCGGTCTACAGGGAATAGGTGAAAAACTGTTTTTT. Protein sequence: CASGLQGIGEKLFF.

This clonotype came up a few times. CDR3 nucleotide sequence: TGTGCCAGCAGCTCAGGACGGGCGGCCACTGAAGCTTTCTTT. The encoded protein is CASSSGRAATEAFF. This chain links TRBV7-2 with TRBJ1-1; no reliable D call. CDR3 length: 14 residues. Trimming cost V 4 bases and J 4 bases, with 13 bases left between them. Germline V gene lookup returns CDR1 SGHTA and CDR2 FQGNSA. Variable domain in full (rest from reference TRBV7-2 and TRBJ1-1): GAGVSQSPSNKVTEKGKDVELRCDPISGHTALYWYRQSLGQGLEFLIYFQGNSAPDKSGLPSDRFSAERTGGSVSTLTIQRTQQEDSAVYLCASSSGRAATEAFFGQGTRLTVV.

The chain is built from TRBV29-1 and TRBJ2-3; D remains unclear. The CDR3 runs to 10 residues. Deletions cut 5 bases from V and 6 bases from J, with 6 bases between. Germline V gene data show CDR1 as SQVTM and CDR2 as ANQGSEA. The CDR3 sequence: CSVFEDTQYF. The CDR3 nucleotides read TGCAGCGTTTTCGAGGATACGCAGTATTTT.

This clonotype was detected ten times or more. The chain has TRBV7-9 and TRBJ1-1; D unclear. CDR1 and CDR2 from the germline V gene are SEHNR and FQNEAQ (reference sequence). CDR3 length: 10 residues. The germline V and J ends were trimmed by 5 bases and 2 bases, with 0 bases remaining between them. The CDR3 sequence is CASSNTEAFF. The CDR3 region has the DNA TGTGCCAGCAGCAACACTGAAGCTTTCTTT.

This clonotype was observed many times. The chain uses TRBV20-1 and TRBJ1-1; a possible D gene is TRBD1 (6 bases). The V gene's germline CDR1 is DFQATT and CDR2 SNEGSKA (reference sequence). Trimming shortened V by 8 bases and J by 4 bases, and 17 bases separated the two germline ends. The CDR3 covers 13 residues. The CDR3 sequence is CSPGAGIPTEAFF. The CDR3 DNA follows: TGCAGTCCGGGGGCGGGTATACCCACTGAAGCTTTCTTT.

This clonotype appeared a few times. The chain combines TRBV20-1 with TRBJ2-3; TRBD1 agrees at 7 bases. Germline-derived CDR1 and CDR2 are DFQATT and SNEGSKA (reference sequence). Unmatched junction bases numbered 5, after V lost 2 bases and J lost 0 bases. The CDR3 extends over 15 amino acids. The DNA of the CDR3 is TGCAGTGCTAGACTACCGGGACAGAGCACAGATACGCAGTATTTT. Translating it yields CSARLPGQSTDTQYF.

J is TRBJ1-4 and V is TRBV11-2; D perhaps matches TRBD1 (5 bases). V lost 1 base, J lost 5 bases, and 17 bases lay in between. The CDR3 consists of 17 residues. CDR1 is SGHAT, CDR2 FQNNGV, per germline. The CDR3 region is CASSLGLAGTWNEKLFF. The CDR3 DNA follows: TGTGCCAGCAGCTTAGGCCTTGCGGGGACGTGGAATGAAAAACTGTTTTTT.

This clonotype was detected ten times or more. J is TRBJ1-1 and V is TRBV7-9; no clear D. The CDR3 is 17 amino acids. Germline loops: CDR1 SEHNR, CDR2 FQNEAQ (reference sequence). V lost 0 bases and J lost 0, with 14 bases in between. The DNA of the CDR3 is TGTGCCAGCAGCTTAGCGCGGGGTTTTAACATGAACACTGAAGCTTTCTTT. It encodes CASSLARGFNMNTEAFF.

This clonotype was recorded many times. The chain uses TRBV9 and TRBJ1-2, with 9 bases that match TRBD1. V trimming: 5 bases; J trimming: 8 bases; junction bases outside the gene matches: 7. Per germline, CDR1 SGDLS and CDR2 YYNGEE. The CDR3 sequence is 13 residues long. DNA of the CDR3: TGTGCCAGCAGTGCCGGGACAGGGATCGGCTACACCTTC. Amino acids: CASSAGTGIGYTF.